Sequencing of this T cell receptor beta chain was carried out in a study of neoadjuvant anti-PD-1 for oral cavity cancer. Cohort: HPV-negative, locally advanced oral cavity squamous cell carcinoma patients. Overall study results and limits: With three patients per group, TCR findings need larger cohorts.

Libraries were prepared by immunoSEQ multiplex PCR; TCRdb keeps only in-frame clonotypes and omits some of them. The repertoire holds roughly 14,000 clones, about 70% seen once, with 2% to 2.5% in the top ten. Trimming pared 0 bases from V and 6 bases from J, leaving 10 bases between. This CDR3 is built from 13 residues. CDR1 and CDR2 from the germline V gene are GTSNPN and SVGIG (reference sequence). A note on this clone: The antigen is not known.

Sequenced here: PBMCs, sampled before nivolumab (anti-PD-1) treatment. The V and J genes are TRBV30 and TRBJ2-3; D may be TRBD2 (6 bases). The TCR was taken from a person between 35 and 79 years old with oral cavity squamous cell carcinoma. The DNA for the CDR3 is TGTGCCTGGAGTGTACGAGGGAGGGATACGCAGTATTTT. Encoded protein: CAWSVRGRDTQYF. Based on the CDR3 plus reference TRBV30 and TRBJ2-3, the full variable domain is SQTIHQWPATLVQPVGSPLSLECTVEGTSNPNLYWYRQAAGRGLQLLFYSVGIGQISSEVPQNLSASRPQDRQFILSSKKLLLSDSGFYLCAWSVRGRDTQYFGPGTRLTVL.